This is a list of T cell receptor beta chains from one sample in a study of blood T cell repertoires in COVID-19. Assay used: immunoSEQ multiplex PCR; TCRdb lists only in-frame clones, some missing. The table has 160,000 or so clones, 80% seen once. The sequencing input was peripheral blood. Source of these receptors: a man between 60 and 70 years old with acute or convalescent COVID-19. CDR3s include the opening cysteine and the closing phenylalanine or tryptophan. Rows may omit the clone size; those that give it use once, few, many or a size class.

v_call: TRBV18; clone_size: NA; j_call: TRBJ2-5; cdr3_aa: CASSPQETQYF
v_call: TRBV6-5; clone_size: few; j_call: TRBJ2-1; cdr3_aa: CASRRQSSSYNEQFF
v_call: TRBV2; clone_size: NA; j_call: TRBJ1-6; cdr3_aa: CASSDRRGSSSTSPLHF
v_call: TRBV20-1; clone_size: NA; j_call: TRBJ2-3; cdr3_aa: CSASRTRRTDTQYF
v_call: TRBV7-2; clone_size: NA; j_call: TRBJ2-2; cdr3_aa: CASSSGNRGAGELFF
v_call: TRBV3-1/TRBV3-2; clone_size: NA; j_call: TRBJ1-5; cdr3_aa: CASSPDRDQPQHF
v_call: TRBV6-4; clone_size: NA; j_call: TRBJ1-1; cdr3_aa: CASSDGAHREGNTEAFF
v_call: TRBV18; clone_size: NA; j_call: TRBJ2-7; cdr3_aa: CASSQGLARTYEQYF
v_call: TRBV4-1; clone_size: NA; j_call: TRBJ2-3; cdr3_aa: CASSQVGDRTDTQYF
v_call: TRBV6-6; clone_size: NA; j_call: TRBJ1-6; cdr3_aa: CASTRRDSRNSPLHF
v_call: TRBV5-6; clone_size: NA; j_call: TRBJ2-7; cdr3_aa: CASSLGLEAYEQYF
v_call: TRBV18; clone_size: few; j_call: TRBJ1-2; cdr3_aa: CASSPSAGGPSGLNYGYTF
v_call: TRBV7-2; clone_size: once; j_call: TRBJ2-5; cdr3_aa: CASNPSGLKQETQYF
v_call: TRBV7-2; clone_size: NA; j_call: TRBJ2-5; cdr3_aa: CASSFGERETQYF
v_call: TRBV6-5; clone_size: NA; j_call: TRBJ2-1; cdr3_aa: CASSPSRNEQFF
v_call: TRBV6-5; clone_size: NA; j_call: TRBJ2-7; cdr3_aa: CASRRLIDEQYF
v_call: TRBV6-5; clone_size: NA; j_call: TRBJ1-6; cdr3_aa: CASSYGGQVRRPLHF
v_call: TRBV5-4; clone_size: NA; j_call: TRBJ2-7; cdr3_aa: CASSLGGEQYF
v_call: TRBV2; clone_size: once; j_call: TRBJ2-3; cdr3_aa: CASHLQADTQYF
v_call: TRBV7-3; clone_size: NA; j_call: TRBJ1-1; cdr3_aa: CASSTDWNTEAFF